The source of this TCR beta chain is a study of blood T cell repertoires in COVID-19. Study in general: Acute and convalescent COVID-19 specimens originated in the United States, Italy and Spain. In each case, the material was cDNA or gDNA derived from T cells, B-cell-depleted T cells, or PBMCs.

This table comes from immunoSEQ multiplex PCR, and its TCRdb copy is limited to in-frame clones, with some not included. The repertoire includes approximately 240,000 clones, 85% to 95% of them detected once, and around 0.83% sits in the top ten. The CDR3 runs to 13 residues. Trimming at V came to 4 bases and at J to 4 bases, leaving 3 bases not matched to a gene. CDR1 and CDR2 from the germline V gene are SGDLS and YYNGEE. The sample comprised peripheral blood. This chain uses TRBV9 with TRBJ1-2; 8 positions match TRBD1. This sequence originates from a man aged 25 to 40 with COVID-19, enrolled during active disease. DNA for the CDR3: TGTGCCAGCAGCTTTGACAGGGGCTATGGCTACACCTTC. It codes for CASSFDRGYGYTF.